This T cell receptor beta chain was captured by sequencing in a study of Ad26.COV2.S vaccination and SARS-CoV-2 variants. Study at large: Intramuscular Ad26.COV2.S at 5x10^10 or 1x10^11 viral particles.

Measured with immunoSEQ multiplex PCR; TCRdb has only the in-frame clones, and not every one. The data hold about half a million clones, with about 89% observed a single time. The ends were cut back, 2 bases at V and 1 base at J, with 14 bases in the middle. Germline lookup yields CDR1 MGHRA and CDR2 YSYEKL. The CDR3 totals 16 residues. Study findings and constraints: Spike-specific TCR breadth ran higher among vaccine recipients than placebo recipients.

On this clone itself: The antigen remains unidentified.

Documented treatment: around 19 received Ad26.COV2.S at low or high dose, single or two shots; 5 received placebo; per-sample allocation not given. Vaccine and placebo recipients were sampled on day 63 after the first injection. What was given as vaccine was an Ad26 vector encoding Wuhan-strain SARS-CoV-2 spike. The TCR originated in a person between 18 and 65 years old who received the Ad26.COV2.S COVID-19 vaccine or a placebo. This rearrangement joins TRBV4-1 to TRBJ1-1; D is possibly TRBD1 (6 bases). This specimen consisted of peripheral blood, obtained in a trial of Ad26.COV2.S vaccine versus placebo. The CDR3 DNA reads as TGCGCCAGCAGCCAACCTGGGGGGCCTAAGAACACTGAAGCTTTCTTT. It specifies CASSQPGGPKNTEAFF.